Sequencing of this T cell receptor beta chain was carried out in a study of T-cell memory formation after mild COVID-19. V dropped 1 base and J dropped 7 bases, with 13 bases sitting between them. Germline V gene lookup returns CDR1 DFQATT and CDR2 SNEGSKA (reference sequence). The CDR3 contains 14 residues. TCRdb called the 5' RACE reads again in MiXCR, with one record for every CDR3 protein. The table includes roughly 200,000 distinct CDR3 sequences, about 20% detected once. The J gene is TRBJ1-4, the V gene TRBV20-1, with D possibly being TRBD1 (6 bases). The receptor was isolated from an adult woman who had mild COVID-19 (a few samples of this study predate the infection). Cell type and time point are not known. Sequences were obtained from PBMCs or a T cell subset sorted from them (not recorded which). CDR3 nucleotide sequence: TGCAGTGCTAGAGCCCTCGGAGGGGGTGAAAAACTGTTTTTT. As protein: CSARALGGGEKLFF.